The entry below gives a single T cell receptor (beta chain) sequence along with its context. Some clones are missing from TCRdb's copy, which holds only in-frame ones; the method was immunoSEQ multiplex PCR. This table has fewer than 250,000 clones, over 90% appearing once. The sample comes from a study of blood T cell repertoires in COVID-19. V lost 4 bases to trimming and J lost 7 bases; unmatched junction nucleotides: 7. CDR1 is SGHDT, CDR2 YYEEEE, per germline. The CDR3 is made up of 14 amino acids. Sequencing was performed on peripheral blood. This clonotype originated in a man aged 25-45 years with COVID-19, enrolled during active disease. The chain uses TRBV5-6 and TRBJ1-5, with 8 bases that match TRBD1. The CDR3 sequence is CASSRTGIKQPQHF. CDR3 DNA: TGTGCCAGCAGCAGGACAGGGATAAAACAGCCCCAGCATTTT. The full variable domain, its missing parts supplied by reference TRBV5-6 and TRBJ1-5, is DAGVTQSPTHLIKTRGQQVTLRCSPKSGHDTVSWYQQALGQGPQFIFQYYEEEERQRGNFPDRFSGHQFPNYSSELNVNALLLGDSALYLCASSRTGIKQPQHFGDGTRLSIL.